Listed here are 17 T cell receptor beta chains from one sample, sequenced in a study of blood T cell repertoires in COVID-19. Assay used: immunoSEQ multiplex PCR; TCRdb lists only in-frame clones, some missing. The sample holds around 180,000 clones, about 85% seen once. The sequenced material came from peripheral blood. The receptors were gathered from a woman aged 80 or older with acute or convalescent COVID-19.

The rearrangement joins TRBV19 to TRBJ2-5; D call uncertain. Trimming removed 5 bases from V and 1 base from J, with 11 bases in between. Germline CDR1 reads LNHDA; CDR2 reads SQIVND (reference sequence). This CDR3 spans 14 amino acids. CDR3 nucleotide sequence: TGTGCCAGTAGTCCTTATTCTTCCCAAGAGACCCAGTACTTC. Translated: CASSPYSSQETQYF.

The chain carries TRBV19 and TRBJ1-1, with a tentative D call TRBD1 (5 bases). CDR3 length: 13 residues. Germline assignment: CDR1 LNHDA and CDR2 SQIVND (reference sequence). Trimming stripped 9 bases from V and 4 bases from J, with 15 bases between. The CDR3 loop reads CASHRDWGTEAFF. The CDR3 bases are TGTGCCAGCCATCGGGACTGGGGCACTGAAGCTTTCTTT.

The V call is TRBV14, the J call TRBJ1-2, with 7 bases identical to TRBD1. Trimming removed 5 bases from V and 7 bases from J; junction bases left unmatched: 7. Germline V gives CDR1 SGHDN, CDR2 FVKESK. The CDR3 is 13 residues long. Here the CDR3 reads CASSTQGSGGYTF. The CDR3 coding sequence is TGTGCCAGCAGCACACAGGGGTCTGGTGGCTACACCTTC.

V usage is TRBV7-9 and J usage is TRBJ2-1; 14 bases agree with TRBD2. Germline CDR1 is SEHNR and CDR2 is FQNEAQ (reference sequence). This CDR3 has 15 amino acids. V lost 1 base and J lost 8; bases outside the gene matches: 1. CDR3 loop: CASSLGLAGGDEQFF. The CDR3 nucleotides read TGTGCCAGCAGCTTAGGACTAGCGGGAGGGGATGAGCAGTTCTTC.

This rearrangement joins TRBV13 to TRBJ1-2; D is undetermined. Trimming stripped 2 bases from V and 2 bases from J, with 3 bases between. The CDR3 is made up of 12 amino acids. CDR1 is PRHDT, CDR2 FYEKMQ, per germline (reference sequence). The CDR3 DNA is TGTGCCAGCAGCTTATCAAACTATGGCTACACCTTC. It encodes CASSLSNYGYTF.

The rearrangement uses TRBV4-1 and TRBJ2-7, with 8 bases matching TRBD2. CDR3 length equals 16 residues. V gave up 1 base and J gave up 3 bases; unmatched junction bases: 8. In germline, CDR1 is MGHRA, CDR2 YSYEKL. The CDR3 nucleotides read TGCGCCAGCAGCCAAGCTTCAACGGGAGGGCTCTACGAGCAGTACTTC. Amino acid sequence: CASSQASTGGLYEQYF.

The chain joins TRBV11-3 to TRBJ2-1; tentatively, D is TRBD2 (5 bases). This CDR3 is 15 amino acids long. V lost 5 bases and J lost 6, with 17 bases in between. Per germline, CDR1 SGHNT and CDR2 YENEEA. The CDR3 here is CASSIGPTEGNEQFF. Written as DNA, the CDR3 is TGTGCCAGCAGCATCGGGCCCACCGAGGGCAATGAGCAGTTCTTC.

This clone was observed a few times. V gene TRBV5-8 combines with J gene TRBJ1-5; TRBD1 matches 8 bases. CDR1 and CDR2 (germline): SGHTS, YDEGEE. The CDR3 consists of 18 residues. V lost 0 bases, J lost 2 bases, and 10 bases stayed unmatched. CDR3 in DNA: TGTGCCAGCAGCTTGGGATCACAGGGGGTGAGTGGCAATCAGCCCCAGCATTTT. Protein: CASSLGSQGVSGNQPQHF.

The CDR3 loop reads CASSLDSTSTDTQYF. DNA for the CDR3: TGTGCCAGCAGCTTGGACAGTACTAGCACAGATACGCAGTATTTT. The chain couples TRBV5-4 to TRBJ2-3; no reliable D call. The germline gives CDR1 SGHNT, CDR2 YYREEE (reference sequence). V was shortened by 0 bases and J by 0 bases, with 8 bases between the two germline ends. The CDR3 consists of 15 residues.

J is TRBJ1-1 and V is TRBV6-5; tentative D call: TRBD1 (5 bases). The V end was cut by 6 bases, the J end by 11 bases, with 25 bases between. Germline V gene data show CDR1 as MNHEY and CDR2 as SVGAGI. CDR3 length: 15 amino acids. The CDR3 coding sequence is TGTGCCAGCAGCTTACACCGGGACTCGCCCCAAACGGCTTTCTTT. It translates to CASSLHRDSPQTAFF.

This clone was seen a handful of times. Distinct nucleotide sequences in the sample also encode this CDR3. The chain employs TRBV7-8 and TRBJ1-6, with a tentative D call TRBD1 (6 bases). CDR1 is SGHVS and CDR2 is FQNEAQ in the germline V gene. CDR3 length equals 14 residues. Trimming left V 1 base short and J 7 bases short, with 8 bases between. The CDR3: CASSLDRVNSPLHF. In DNA, the CDR3 is TGTGCCAGCAGCTTAGACAGGGTGAATTCACCCCTCCACTTT.

The chain has TRBV5-1 and TRBJ1-5; 9 nucleotides align to TRBD1. CDR1 is SGHRS, CDR2 YFSETQ, per germline. The trim removed 2 bases at V and 5 bases at J, leaving 2 bases unmatched. CDR3 size: 14 residues. In nucleotides, the CDR3 is TGCGCCAGCAGCTTAAGACAGGGGGATCAGCCCCAGCATTTT. As protein: CASSLRQGDQPQHF. The full variable domain, with the rest looked up from reference TRBV5-1 and TRBJ1-5, is KAGVTQTPRYLIKTRGQQVTLSCSPISGHRSVSWYQQTPGQGLQFLFEYFSETQRNKGNFPGRFSGRQFSNSRSEMNVSTLELGDSALYLCASSLRQGDQPQHFGDGTRLSIL.

The J gene is TRBJ2-1, the V gene TRBV5-1, with 10 bases lining up with TRBD2. The junction had 10 bases not matched to a gene; V was cut back by 7 bases and J by 6 bases. CDR1 is SGHRS, CDR2 YFSETQ, per germline. There are 15 residues in the CDR3. CDR3 DNA sequence: TGCGCCAGCGCTGCCCCTAGCGGGAGTGTCAATGAGCAGTTCTTC. It is translated as CASAAPSGSVNEQFF. Supplemented by reference TRBV5-1 and TRBJ2-1, the full variable domain reads KAGVTQTPRYLIKTRGQQVTLSCSPISGHRSVSWYQQTPGQGLQFLFEYFSETQRNKGNFPGRFSGRQFSNSRSEMNVSTLELGDSALYLCASAAPSGSVNEQFFGPGTRLTVL.

This chain joins TRBV10-3 and TRBJ2-7; 11 nucleotides line up with TRBD1. The CDR3 length is 15 residues. Trimming removed 2 bases from V and 5 bases from J; junction bases left unmatched: 5. The germline CDR1 and CDR2 sequences are ENHRY and SYGVKD. Written as DNA, the CDR3 is TGTGCCATCAGTGAGCCGGGACAGGGGGGGGACGAGCAGTACTTC. Its translation: CAISEPGQGGDEQYF.

This clone was picked up one time. The chain links TRBV10-3 to TRBJ1-6, with D possibly being TRBD1 (6 bases). The germline gives CDR1 ENHRY, CDR2 SYGVKD. The V and J ends lost 11 bases and 8 bases respectively, with 19 bases between them. The CDR3 spans 14 residues. The CDR3 loop reads CAVSTGTSDSPLHF. CDR3 nucleotides: TGTGCCGTGTCGACCGGGACATCTGATTCACCCCTCCACTTT.

This clone appeared a single time. One end of the junction is discordant with germline, which a read error may explain. Other DNA sequences from this sample encode an identical CDR3 as well. The chain employs TRBV15 and TRBJ1-6; weak D call: TRBD1 (6 bases). The germline gives CDR1 LNHNV, CDR2 YYDKDF (reference sequence). There are 15 residues in the CDR3. CDR3 DNA sequence: TGTGCCACCAGTAGAGGGCGGGGGCGGAATTCACCCCTCCACTTT. The encoded protein is CATSRGRGRNSPLHF. Based on the CDR3 plus reference TRBV15 and TRBJ1-6, the full variable domain is DAMVIQNPRYQVTQFGKPVTLSCSQTLNHNVMYWYQQKSSQAPKLLFHYYDKDFNNEADTPDNFQSRRPNTSFCFLDIRSPGLGDTAMYLCATSRGRGRNSPLHFGNGTRLTVT.

This clone was found once. The rearrangement links TRBV5-4 to TRBJ1-6; no firm D call. V was cut by 4 bases and J by 4 bases, with 12 bases left in between. This CDR3 is built from 15 residues. Germline V gene sequence: CDR1 SGHNT, CDR2 YYREEE (reference sequence). The CDR3 nucleotides are TGTGCCAGCAGCCTAGATCCCCTTTATAATTCACCCCTCCACTTT. It is translated as CASSLDPLYNSPLHF.